This TCR beta chain comes out of a study of Ad26.COV2.S vaccination and SARS-CoV-2 variants. Data came from immunoSEQ multiplex PCR; TCRdb stores just in-frame clones and leaves some out. This table holds some 340,000 clones, 85% found once. Findings of the study overall: Higher spike-specific TCR breadth was found in vaccine recipients than in placebo recipients. Analytic work on TCR breadth and depth might have understated the full extent of total T cell responses. Reported findings describe substantial breadth in spike-specific CD8+ and CD4+ T cell responses following vaccination.

CDR1 and CDR2 from the germline V gene are SEHNR and FQNEAQ (reference sequence). This CDR3 contains 11 residues. V was pared by 5 bases and J by 6 bases, with 8 bases between. Treatment reported: some 20 received Ad26.COV2.S at low or high dose, single or two shots; roughly five received placebo; per-sample allocation not given. At day 63 after the first vaccine or placebo injection, samples were drawn. As its vector, the vaccine had Ad26, which expressed Wuhan-strain SARS-CoV-2 spike. Comment on this clone: Its antigen is undetermined.

J is TRBJ2-7 and V is TRBV7-9; no clear D. The sample was peripheral blood, taken in a trial of Ad26.COV2.S vaccine versus placebo. The clonotype comes from a person aged 18-65 years who received the Ad26.COV2.S COVID-19 vaccine or a placebo. DNA of the CDR3: TGTGCCAGCAGCCGGACCGCCGAGCAGTACTTC. Protein sequence: CASSRTAEQYF.